The rows below give T cell receptor beta chains drawn from one sample of a study of OX40 agonist ivuxolimab in advanced cancers. Here immunoSEQ multiplex PCR was the method, and the copy in TCRdb shows in-frame clones only, minus some. In the table there are roughly 70,000 clones, approximately 78% of which are singletons. The source material was CD4+ or CD8+ T cells sorted from blood, sampled in a trial of the OX40 agonist ivuxolimab. Receptors were obtained from an adult with an advanced solid tumor such as melanoma, head and neck, liver or kidney cancer. Each CDR3 is given with its conserved first and last residue. A D gene is named only where the DNA matches it firmly. Clone size appears in some rows only: once, few, many, or a class for an expanded clone.

size: -
V: TRBV5-1
J: TRBJ1-1
D: -
DNA: TGCGCCAGCAGGAGGGCGTTAGGGAACACTGAAGCTTTCTTT
CDR3: CASRRALGNTEAFF

size: -
V: TRBV11-1
J: TRBJ2-7
D: -
DNA: TGTGCCAGCAGCCCCACCGCAATCTACGAGCAGTACTTC
CDR3: CASSPTAIYEQYF

size: -
V: TRBV10-2
J: TRBJ1-2
D: -
DNA: TGCGCCAGCAAGGAATCGACAGGTCCGTATGGCTACACCTTC
CDR3: CASKESTGPYGYTF

size: -
V: TRBV11-3
J: TRBJ2-1
D: -
DNA: TGTGCCAGCAGCTTAGTTGGGACAAACAATGAGCAGTTCTTC
CDR3: CASSLVGTNNEQFF

size: -
V: TRBV19
J: TRBJ2-3
D: TRBD2
DNA: TGTGCCAGTAGTATCAGCGGGAGAGTAGGAGATACGCAGTATTTT
CDR3: CASSISGRVGDTQYF

size: -
V: TRBV28
J: TRBJ2-2
D: -
DNA: TGTGCCAGCAGAAGACAGGGAGGGGCCGGGGAGCTGTTTTTT
CDR3: CASRRQGGAGELFF

size: -
V: TRBV5-1
J: TRBJ2-2
D: TRBD1
DNA: TGCGCCAGCAGCTTGGGGGGACAGCAGAACACCGGGGAGCTGTTTTTT
CDR3: CASSLGGQQNTGELFF

size: -
V: TRBV27
J: TRBJ2-1
D: TRBD2
DNA: TGTGCCAGCAAGCGGGAGGGTTCTTACAATGAGCAGTTCTTC
CDR3: CASKREGSYNEQFF

size: -
V: TRBV27
J: TRBJ2-7
D: -
DNA: TGTGCCAGCAGTTTAGATGGGAGGGAGCAGTACTTC
CDR3: CASSLDGREQYF

size: -
V: TRBV7-9
J: TRBJ1-4
D: -
DNA: TGTGCCAGCAGCCTCGCAATGGGGGGTAATCCTAATGAAAAACTGTTTTTT
CDR3: CASSLAMGGNPNEKLFF

size: -
V: TRBV28
J: TRBJ2-7
D: -
DNA: TGTGCCAGCAGTTCCGTAACTAGCTCCCGACTTTACGAGCAGTACTTC
CDR3: CASSSVTSSRLYEQYF

size: -
V: TRBV7-9
J: TRBJ1-1
D: -
DNA: TGTGCCAGCAGCTACGAGGGAGGGAGGACTGAAGCTTTCTTT
CDR3: CASSYEGGRTEAFF

size: -
V: TRBV28
J: TRBJ1-4
D: -
DNA: TGTGCCAGCAAGGAACTAGGAAAACTGTTTTTT
CDR3: CASKELGKLFF

size: once
V: TRBV18
J: TRBJ2-4
D: -
DNA: TGTGCCAGCTCTCCCGTGAGCGCCAAAAACATTCAGTACTTC
CDR3: CASSPVSAKNIQYF

size: -
V: TRBV7-6
J: TRBJ2-3
D: TRBD1
DNA: TGTGCCAGCAGCCAGACAGGGGTAGATACGCAGTATTTT
CDR3: CASSQTGVDTQYF

size: few
V: TRBV11-2
J: TRBJ2-1
D: TRBD2
DNA: TGTGCCAGCAGCATGGGACTAGCGGGTTACAATGAGCAGTTCTTC
CDR3: CASSMGLAGYNEQFF